Included here is one TCR beta chain sequence, with context. As originally analysed: Amplification with reference gene primers provided the estimates of nucleated cell counts. Sequencing was performed with immunoSEQ multiplex PCR; in TCRdb, only in-frame clones are kept and a portion is missing. V, J and clone size derive from that table, while D and trimming were established from the DNA sequence. The sample includes about 260,000 clones, 70% to 90% of them seen just once. The record originates from a study of blood T cell repertoires in COVID-19. Study in general: COVID-19 samples collected from the United States, Italy and Spain covered acute and convalescent phases. The analysed material was cDNA or gDNA that came from T cells, B-cell-depleted T cells, or PBMCs.

This CDR3 spans 14 amino acids. The germline V gene encodes CDR1 KGHSH and CDR2 LQKENI. V was pared by 4 bases and J by 4 bases, with 13 bases between. J is TRBJ1-2 and V is TRBV18; a possible D gene is TRBD1 (6 bases). Material for sequencing was peripheral blood. The sequence was collected from a human donor in a cohort sampled during active COVID-19. The CDR3 spells CASSLDQGSYGYTF. The CDR3 coding sequence is TGTGCCAGCTCACTTGATCAGGGGTCCTATGGCTACACCTTC.